This entry lists 30 T cell receptor beta chains sequenced from one sample in a study of blood T cells in healthy people across ages (dated by TCRdb to the mid-2010s). The receptor library was made with 5' RACE. Sequencing took place on an Illumina HiSeq 2500. A second PCR of about 7 to 12 cycles was performed with a sample-barcoded 5' primer and a J-beta primer mix. The raw public reads went through TCRdb reprocessing: fastp at Q25, MiXCR clone calling, in-frame beta chains kept. Each CDR3 protein appears once, grouped with its most common genes and DNA. The sample table shows about a million distinct CDR3 sequences, and just over 50% are seen once. The ten largest clones represent around 21% of the sample. Sequencing was done on a sample of blood. The source is a woman aged 55-75 years in good health.

The chain uses TRBV19 and TRBJ2-3; TRBD2 might be the D (6 bases). Germline CDR1 LNHDA, CDR2 SQIVND (reference sequence). The CDR3 has 17 residues. V was cut by 3 bases and J by 0 bases, with 16 bases left in between. CDR3 residues: CASSIRRDSRSTDTQYF. Written as DNA, the CDR3 is TGTGCCAGTAGTATTCGCCGGGACTCAAGGAGCACAGATACGCAGTATTTT.

V is TRBV28 and J is TRBJ2-1; the D gene could be TRBD1 or TRBD2 (6 bases each). The tail of the sequence fits TRBJ2-7 better, so the J call may be wrong. CDR3 size: 15 residues. Germline CDR1 reads MDHEN; CDR2 reads SYDVKM. The CDR3 nucleotides are TGTGCCAGCAGTTTTAACGGGGGCGCTCGCCACGAGCAGTACTTC. This sequence encodes CASSFNGGARHEQYF.

V is TRBV6-6 and J is TRBJ2-7, with D perhaps TRBD1 or TRBD2 (5 bases each). Trimming removed 8 bases from V and 4 bases from J, with 18 bases in between. The CDR3 totals 14 residues. Germline V gene lookup returns CDR1 MNHNY and CDR2 SVGAGI (reference sequence). CDR3 DNA: TGTGCCAGCTGGCCCGGGACGGCTCCTTACGAGCAGTACTTC. This encodes CASWPGTAPYEQYF.

This clonotype has more than one count but fewer than ten. V usage is TRBV3-1 and J usage is TRBJ2-7; D perhaps matches TRBD1 (6 bases). Trimming removed 1 base at V and 1 base at J, with 11 bases between. The germline V gene has CDR1 LGHDT and CDR2 YNNKEL (reference sequence). The CDR3 contains 15 residues. The CDR3 nucleotides are TGTGCCAGCAGCCAAGTTGCAGGGGAATCCTACGAGCAGTACTTC. Amino acids: CASSQVAGESYEQYF.

V usage is TRBV2 and J usage is TRBJ2-1; D is undetermined. Trimming stripped 3 bases from V and 4 bases from J, with 10 bases between. There are 14 residues in the CDR3. CDR1 is SNHLY and CDR2 is FYNNEI in the germline V gene. CDR3 DNA sequence: TGTGCCAGCAGTGATCTGGTGGGGTACAATGAGCAGTTCTTC. This sequence encodes CASSDLVGYNEQFF.

The chain recombines TRBV6-2 or TRBV6-3 with TRBJ2-6; unclear D gene. CDR1 is MNHEY, CDR2 SVGEGT, per germline. The CDR3 is made up of 15 amino acids. Trimming removed 8 bases at V and 2 bases at J, with 13 bases between. The CDR3 bases are TGTGCCAGCGGATCTTGGGTTCCTGGGGCCAACGTCCTGACTTTC. Translation gives CASGSWVPGANVLTF.

The chain joins TRBV9 to TRBJ2-7, with unresolved D. Germline V gene data show CDR1 as SGDLS and CDR2 as YYNGEE. V dropped 0 bases and J dropped 3 bases, with 22 bases sitting between them. CDR3 length: 18 amino acids. The CDR3 region is CASSVDSGGIDSFYEQYF. The CDR3 DNA follows: TGTGCCAGCAGCGTAGATAGTGGCGGCATCGACTCTTTCTACGAGCAGTACTTC.

This clonotype was counted only a few times. The chain uses TRBV7-2 and TRBJ2-7, with D perhaps matching TRBD1 or TRBD2 (5 bases each). The CDR3 totals 15 residues. From germline, CDR1 is SGHTA and CDR2 FQGNSA. V lost 2 bases to trimming and J lost 2 bases, with 13 bases between them. The CDR3 nucleotides read TGTGCCAGCAGCTTATCGTCGGGACCTGCCTACGAGCAGTACTTC. Its translation is CASSLSSGPAYEQYF.

The J gene is TRBJ2-1, the V gene TRBV20-1, with 14 bases that match TRBD2. Germline V gene lookup returns CDR1 DFQATT and CDR2 SNEGSKA (reference sequence). V lost 6 bases, J lost 7 bases, and 8 bases stayed unmatched. The CDR3 is made up of 15 amino acids. The CDR3 DNA reads as TGCAGTGCAGGGACTAGCGGGAGCCTGTGGAATGAGCAGTTCTTC. Protein sequence: CSAGTSGSLWNEQFF.

The chain carries TRBV6-5 and TRBJ2-5; D may be TRBD2 (6 bases). The end of the DNA aligns better with TRBJ2-7, so the J call may be wrong. From germline, CDR1 is MNHEY and CDR2 SVGAGI. The CDR3 totals 14 residues. The CDR3 DNA reads TGTGCCAGCACCTGGCGGGGAGATGGAGGCGAGCAGTACTTC. It encodes CASTWRGDGGEQYF.

The V call is TRBV2, the J call TRBJ2-3; D unresolved. V was cut by 2 bases and J by 0 bases, with 9 bases left in between. The germline gives CDR1 SNHLY, CDR2 FYNNEI. CDR3 length: 15 amino acids. The CDR3 here is CASSEIGDSTDTQYF. The CDR3, as DNA: TGTGCCAGCAGTGAAATCGGAGATAGCACAGATACGCAGTATTTT.

The chain has TRBV7-2 and TRBJ2-3; TRBD2 agrees at 7 bases. The CDR3 is 14 amino acids. The germline CDR1 and CDR2 sequences are SGHTA and FQGNSA. The V and J ends lost 10 bases and 4 bases, in that order; junction bases with no gene match: 11. CDR3 in DNA: TGTGCCACCATGGGTAGCCGGGGGGCAGATACGCAGTATTTT. Amino acid sequence: CATMGSRGADTQYF.

This chain links TRBV7-2 with TRBJ2-6, with D uncertain. The V gene lost 3 bases and the J gene lost 0 bases, with 3 bases spanning the gap. CDR1 is SGHTA, CDR2 FQGNSA, per germline. This CDR3 is 14 amino acids long. This CDR3 reads CASSFPSGANVLTF. The CDR3 bases are TGTGCCAGCAGCTTCCCCTCTGGGGCCAACGTCCTGACTTTC. The full variable domain, in which reference TRBV7-2 and TRBJ2-6 provide the parts outside the CDR3, is GAGVSQSPSNKVTEKGKDVELRCDPISGHTALYWYRQSLGQGLEFLIYFQGNSAPDKSGLPSDRFSAERTGGSVSTLTIQRTQQEDSAVYLCASSFPSGANVLTFGAGSRLTVL.

This clonotype was observed a handful of times. This rearrangement joins TRBV4-1 to TRBJ2-5, with TRBD1 as a possible D gene (6 bases). V dropped 0 bases and J dropped 6 bases, with 14 bases sitting between them. The germline CDR1 and CDR2 sequences are MGHRA and YSYEKL. This CDR3 region has 15 residues. CDR3 amino acids: CASSQDVTGLKTQYF. For the CDR3, the DNA is TGCGCCAGCAGCCAAGATGTGACAGGTCTCAAGACCCAGTACTTC.

A few counts support this clonotype. The chain combines TRBV9 with TRBJ2-3; the D call may be TRBD1 or TRBD2 (5 bases each). V was cut by 0 bases and J by 3 bases, with 14 bases left in between. This CDR3 contains 16 residues. In germline, CDR1 is SGDLS, CDR2 YYNGEE. The CDR3 DNA reads as TGTGCCAGCAGCGTAGGGGACCCGACTTCGACAGATACGCAGTATTTT. Its translation is CASSVGDPTSTDTQYF.

V usage is TRBV20-1 and J usage is TRBJ2-7; 11 bases are a match to TRBD2. CDR3 length: 15 residues. CDR1 and CDR2 from the germline V gene are DFQATT and SNEGSKA (reference sequence). Trimming cost V 6 bases and J 4 bases; bases outside gene matches: 11. The CDR3 sequence: CSARGWGLAVYEQYF. In nucleotides, the CDR3 is TGCAGTGCGAGGGGTTGGGGACTAGCGGTTTACGAGCAGTACTTC.

This clonotype appeared a few times. V usage is TRBV19 and J usage is TRBJ2-3; D call uncertain. The CDR3 length is 14 residues. The ends were cut back, 5 bases at V and 4 bases at J, with 13 bases in the middle. Germline assignment: CDR1 LNHDA and CDR2 SQIVND (reference sequence). DNA for the CDR3: TGTGCCAGTAGTCCCCAGACCTCGCCAGATACGCAGTATTTT. It specifies CASSPQTSPDTQYF.

This chain links TRBV20-1 with TRBJ2-4; 8 bases match TRBD1. V was pared by 5 bases and J by 7 bases, with 13 bases of the junction left unmatched. Germline CDR1 reads DFQATT; CDR2 reads SNEGSKA (reference sequence). The CDR3 consists of 15 residues. The chain's CDR3 is CSALDRGGNKNIQYF. The CDR3, as DNA: TGCAGTGCTTTAGACAGGGGCGGAAATAAGAACATTCAGTACTTC.

This clonotype was observed a handful of times. The CDR3 nucleotides read TGTGCCAGCTCTTCCCCCGGGACAGGGGGTACAGATACGCAGTATTTT. Encoded protein: CASSSPGTGGTDTQYF. The chain couples TRBV28 to TRBJ2-3; the match to TRBD1 covers 11 bases. The V gene end was trimmed by 8 bases and the J gene end by 3 bases; junction bases not matched to a gene: 10. This CDR3 is 16 amino acids long. Per the germline V gene, CDR1 is MDHEN and CDR2 is SYDVKM.

This clonotype was detected a few times. The V and J genes are TRBV7-2 and TRBJ2-3; D possibly corresponds to TRBD2 (6 bases). The germline V gene has CDR1 SGHTA and CDR2 FQGNSA. Trimming took 6 bases from V and 4 from J, leaving 14 bases between them. The CDR3 sequence is 14 residues long. The CDR3: CASSHRDSSDTQYF. The DNA of the CDR3 is TGTGCCAGCAGTCACCGGGACTCCTCAGATACGCAGTATTTT.

CDR3 DNA: TGCGCCAGCAGCCACCAAGGGATAGAGGTCACAGATACGCAGTATTTT. It translates to CASSHQGIEVTDTQYF. The chain carries TRBV4-1 and TRBJ2-3; no clear D gene. The CDR3 is made up of 16 amino acids. The V and J ends lost 3 bases and 2 bases respectively, with 15 bases between them. CDR1 is MGHRA and CDR2 is YSYEKL in the germline V gene.

The V call is TRBV7-9, the J call TRBJ2-3; D remains ambiguous. Per the germline V gene, CDR1 is SEHNR and CDR2 is FQNEAQ (reference sequence). This CDR3 spans 14 amino acids. V was cut by 4 bases and J by 3 bases, with 11 bases left in between. The CDR3 DNA follows: TGTGCCAGCAGCTCCCCAAGCTGGACAGATACGCAGTATTTT. Its translation is CASSSPSWTDTQYF.

In this sample, this clonotype turned up a few times. The rearrangement uses TRBV11-2 and TRBJ2-5; maybe TRBD2 (5 bases). Near its end, the DNA agrees better with TRBJ2-7, so the J call may be wrong. CDR3 size: 15 residues. The germline gives CDR1 SGHAT, CDR2 FQNNGV. CDR3 residues: CASSLVWRAGSEQYF. As DNA, the CDR3 is TGTGCCAGCAGCTTAGTATGGCGGGCTGGCTCCGAGCAGTACTTC.

This clonotype was seen a handful of times. This rearrangement joins TRBV3-1 to TRBJ1-4; a possible D gene is TRBD1 (5 bases). CDR1 LGHDT and CDR2 YNNKEL come from the germline V gene (reference sequence). V lost 4 bases and J lost 5, with 11 bases in between. This CDR3 comprises 14 residues. CDR3 sequence (DNA): TGTGCCAGCAGCCGGCGGGACTACAATGAAAAACTGTTTTTT. Its protein product is CASSRRDYNEKLFF.

The chain couples TRBV10-3 to TRBJ2-3, with 8 bases aligning to TRBD2. With 5 bases clipped from V and 0 bases from J, the junction kept 7 bases outside the gene matches. CDR1 and CDR2 (germline): ENHRY, SYGVKD. The CDR3 is 16 residues long. The CDR3 sequence is CAISIKRETSTDTQYF. The CDR3 bases are TGTGCCATCAGTATAAAGCGGGAGACCAGCACAGATACGCAGTATTTT.

This clonotype appeared a few times. V is TRBV20-1 and J is TRBJ2-3; D is perhaps TRBD2 (5 bases). V lost 3 bases and J lost 2, with 9 bases in between. CDR1 is DFQATT and CDR2 is SNEGSKA in the germline V gene (reference sequence). The CDR3 has 13 amino acids. CDR3 bases: TGCAGTGCTAGCGGAGCGGCCACAGATACGCAGTATTTT. Amino acids: CSASGAATDTQYF.

The chain couples TRBV28 to TRBJ2-1, with 10 bases matching TRBD2. This CDR3 is 16 amino acids long. V gave up 4 bases and J gave up 6 bases; unmatched junction bases: 9. Germline values: CDR1 MDHEN, CDR2 SYDVKM. In DNA form, the CDR3 reads TGTGCCAGCAGTTCCCAAGGGGCTAGCGGGAGCAATGAGCAGTTCTTC. Translation: CASSSQGASGSNEQFF.

V gene TRBV12-3 or TRBV12-4 combines with J gene TRBJ1-2; 9 bases fit TRBD1. This CDR3 has 13 amino acids. V dropped 5 bases and J dropped 6; count of bases not matched to a gene: 4. The CDR3 loop is CASSVQGADGYTF. CDR3 nucleotide sequence: TGTGCCAGCAGTGTACAGGGGGCGGATGGCTACACCTTC.

Remarks on this clonotype: The junction shows a germline mismatch at one end, possibly a read error. The chain has TRBV29-1 and TRBJ2-3, with D unclear. The CDR3 has 13 amino acids. In germline, CDR1 is SQVTM, CDR2 ANQGSEA. CDR3 in amino acids: CSVMTRSADAQYF. The CDR3 DNA reads as TGCAGCGTTATGACTCGAAGCGCAGATGCGCAGTATTTT.

This clonotype was seen only a few times. V and J are TRBV7-2 and TRBJ2-5; weak D call: TRBD1 (5 bases). CDR1 and CDR2 (germline): SGHTA, FQGNSA. Trimming stripped 4 bases from V and 2 bases from J, with 11 bases between. The CDR3 is 14 amino acids. CDR3 residues: CASSSNPGQETQYF. DNA for the CDR3: TGTGCCAGCAGCTCCAACCCAGGGCAAGAGACCCAGTACTTC.